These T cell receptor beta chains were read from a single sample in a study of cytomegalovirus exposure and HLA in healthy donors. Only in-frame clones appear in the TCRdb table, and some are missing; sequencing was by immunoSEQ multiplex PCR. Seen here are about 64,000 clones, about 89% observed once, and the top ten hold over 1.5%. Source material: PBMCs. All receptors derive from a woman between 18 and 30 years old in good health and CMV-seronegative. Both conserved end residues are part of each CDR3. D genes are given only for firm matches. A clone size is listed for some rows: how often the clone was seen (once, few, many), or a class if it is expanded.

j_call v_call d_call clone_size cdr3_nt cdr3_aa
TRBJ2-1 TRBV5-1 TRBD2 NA TGCGCCAGCAGCGGGGGACTAGCGGTTGTTCGGGAGCAGTTCTTC CASSGGLAVVREQFF
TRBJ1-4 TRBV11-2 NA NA TGTGCCAGCGCGAGGTGGGGGGATGAAAAACTGTTTTTT CASARWGDEKLFF
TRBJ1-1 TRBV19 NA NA TGTGCCAGTAGTCAGGGAAACACTGAAGCTTTCTTT CASSQGNTEAFF
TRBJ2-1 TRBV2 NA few TGTGCCAGCGGCGGGTTGAACAATGAGCAGTTCTTC CASGGLNNEQFF
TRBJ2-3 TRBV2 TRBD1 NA TGTGCCAGCAGTGGGGACAGGGTGACAGATACGCAGTATTTT CASSGDRVTDTQYF
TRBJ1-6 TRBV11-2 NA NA TGTGCCAGCAGCCACTCAAGGACACCCGGTAATTCACCCCTCCACTTT CASSHSRTPGNSPLHF
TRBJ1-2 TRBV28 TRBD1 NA TGTGCCAGCACTGAAGCAGGGGGGTATGGCTACACCTTC CASTEAGGYGYTF
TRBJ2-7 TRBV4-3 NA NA TGCGCCAGCAGCCAAGATCCGGGGGCCTACGAGCAGTACTTC CASSQDPGAYEQYF
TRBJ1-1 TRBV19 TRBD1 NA TGTGCCAGTAGTATAGGTGGGGACAGGGGGGTTAGCACTGAAGCTTTCTTT CASSIGGDRGVSTEAFF
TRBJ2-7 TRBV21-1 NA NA TGTGCCAGCAGCAAATCGTGCAAGCGTGTAGTCGACGAGCAGTACTTC CASSKSCKRVVDEQYF